This T cell receptor beta chain was captured in a study of Ad26.COV2.S vaccination and SARS-CoV-2 variants. The V gene's germline CDR1 is KGHSH and CDR2 LQKENI. V gave up 0 bases and J gave up 4 bases; unmatched junction bases: 7. CDR3 size: 16 residues. The treatment here: roughly 20 received Ad26.COV2.S at low or high dose, single or two shots; about 5 received placebo; per-sample allocation not given. Sampling took place 63 days after the first vaccine or placebo injection. Sequencing used immunoSEQ multiplex PCR; TCRdb keeps in-frame clones, though not all of them. Of hundreds of thousands of clones in the sample, around 90% were seen once.

The source of this sequence is a person aged 18-65 years who received the Ad26.COV2.S COVID-19 vaccine or a placebo. This sequence joins TRBV18 and TRBJ2-3, with 7 positions matching TRBD2. The sample was peripheral blood, taken in a trial of Ad26.COV2.S vaccine versus placebo. CDR3 region: CASSPPGRERADTQYF. As DNA, the CDR3 is TGTGCCAGCTCACCACCGGGGCGGGAGAGGGCAGATACGCAGTATTTT.